This TCR beta chain comes out of a study of blood T cell repertoires in COVID-19. Study background: PBMCs, B-cell-depleted T cells, or T cells were the source of the cDNA or gDNA that made up the material.

Profiling relied on immunoSEQ multiplex PCR, and the TCRdb table lists in-frame clones only, not all of them. Altogether around 50,000 clones are present, just over 90% being singletons, with the ten largest covering approximately 5%. The sample taken for sequencing was peripheral blood. The TCR sequence derives from a man in his sixties or seventies with acute or convalescent COVID-19.

The CDR3 here is CAWSEQFNQPQHF. CDR3 nucleotides: TGTGCCTGGAGTGAACAGTTCAATCAGCCCCAGCATTTT. The chain uses TRBV30 and TRBJ1-5; no clear D. The CDR3 has 13 amino acids. Trimming cost V 1 base and J 3 bases, with 7 bases left between them. CDR1 is GTSNPN, CDR2 SVGIG, per germline (reference sequence).